This note documents a single TCR beta chain sequence. The antigen remains undetermined. Germline loops: CDR1 MNHEY, CDR2 SMNVEV (reference sequence). Trimming stripped 2 bases from V and 6 bases from J, with 14 bases between. The CDR3 has 14 residues. These data come from a study of cytomegalovirus exposure and HLA in healthy donors. The PCR used 60 Vbeta and 13 Jbeta primers. TCRdb keeps only in-frame clones here, not all; method: immunoSEQ multiplex PCR. The profile shows roughly 180,000 clones, just under 80% of them singletons. Study results and limitations: Earlier results showed most TCR beta V segments being productive about 87% or about 30% of the time. After further analysis at a later stage, roughly 15,000 TCR beta sequences were associated with HLA alleles at 0.05 false discovery rate. Later on, a genetic analysis was performed. It linked a missense variant in DCLRE1C with V- and J-gene trimming of TCR beta.

The genes are TRBV27 and TRBJ2-7; D perhaps matches TRBD1 (6 bases). Sequencing input: PBMCs. This receptor was obtained from a female donor in good health and CMV-seronegative. CDR3 protein: CASSLGGPLGEQYF. CDR3 coding DNA: TGTGCCAGCAGTTTAGGGGGCCCCCTGGGCGAGCAGTACTTC.